A single sample gave rise to the 29 T cell receptor beta chains below, sequenced in a study of T cell responses to AZD1222 COVID-19 vaccine. Assay used: immunoSEQ multiplex PCR; TCRdb lists only in-frame clones, some missing. The sample has about 150,000 clones, around 89% seen once; the top ten hold roughly 2%. The input for sequencing was peripheral blood, taken on day 0 of AZD1222 vaccination. These receptors originate from an adult in good health.

The chain has TRBV19 and TRBJ2-1, with no clear D. The CDR3 has 15 amino acids. Trimming removed 3 bases at V and 4 bases at J, with 13 bases between. CDR1 is LNHDA, CDR2 SQIVND, per germline (reference sequence). This chain's CDR3 is CASSMVRAPYNEQFF. The CDR3 DNA follows: TGTGCCAGTAGTATGGTTCGGGCCCCTTACAATGAGCAGTTCTTC. The full variable domain, in which reference TRBV19 and TRBJ2-1 provide the parts outside the CDR3, is DGGITQSPKYLFRKEGQNVTLSCEQNLNHDAMYWYRQDPGQGLRLIYYSQIVNDFQKGDIAEGYSVSREKKESFPLTVTSAQKNPTAFYLCASSMVRAPYNEQFFGPGTRLTVL.

V is TRBV11-2 and J is TRBJ1-5, with D perhaps TRBD1 (6 bases). Trimming left V 0 bases short and J 5 bases short, with 8 bases between. The CDR3 sequence is 14 residues long. Looked up from germline, CDR1 is SGHAT and CDR2 is FQNNGV. DNA for the CDR3: TGTGCCAGCAGCTTAGACACAGGGTATCAGCCCCAGCATTTT. It yields the protein CASSLDTGYQPQHF. Full variable domain (missing parts from reference TRBV11-2 and TRBJ1-5): EAGVAQSPRYKIIEKRQSVAFWCNPISGHATLYWYQQILGQGPKLLIQFQNNGVVDDSQLPKDRFSAERLKGVDSTLKIQPAKLEDSAVYLCASSLDTGYQPQHFGDGTRLSIL.

The V gene is TRBV4-3, the J gene TRBJ1-2, with 7 bases matching TRBD1. Germline V lookup: CDR1 LGHNA, CDR2 YSLEER. The CDR3 sequence is 15 residues long. With V trimmed by 0 bases and J by 4 bases, 5 bases remained unmatched. The CDR3, as DNA: TGCGCCAGCAGCCAAGATCAGGGGACAGCCTATGGCTACACCTTC. Translated, it gives CASSQDQGTAYGYTF.

The gene calls are TRBV27 and TRBJ2-7; the match to TRBD1 covers 9 bases. CDR1 and CDR2 from the germline V gene are MNHEY and SMNVEV (reference sequence). The CDR3 is 13 residues long. With 6 bases clipped from V and 3 bases from J, the junction kept 3 bases outside the gene matches. The DNA of the CDR3 is TGTGCCAGCAGGCGGACAGGGGTCTACGAGCAGTACTTC. Its translation is CASRRTGVYEQYF.

The chain's CDR3 is CAISERTSGLGSGANVLTF. The CDR3, as DNA: TGTGCCATCAGTGAGCGGACTAGCGGGCTGGGCTCTGGGGCCAACGTCCTGACTTTC. The genes are TRBV10-3 and TRBJ2-6, with 11 bases lining up with TRBD2. Germline V lookup: CDR1 ENHRY, CDR2 SYGVKD. With V trimmed by 2 bases and J by 0 bases, 6 bases remained unmatched. The CDR3 is 19 amino acids.

The chain is built from TRBV19 and TRBJ1-2; 9 bases match TRBD1. Germline CDR1 reads LNHDA; CDR2 reads SQIVND (reference sequence). V lost 7 bases to trimming and J lost 6 bases; unmatched junction nucleotides: 12. This CDR3 spans 15 amino acids. The CDR3: CASNYVQGARNGYTF. The DNA for the CDR3 is TGTGCCAGTAACTACGTACAGGGGGCGAGGAATGGCTACACCTTC.

This clone occurred once. The chain carries TRBV2 and TRBJ1-2, with D perhaps TRBD1 (6 bases). Looked up from germline, CDR1 is SNHLY and CDR2 is FYNNEI. V was cut by 3 bases and J by 7 bases, with 15 bases left in between. The CDR3 consists of 14 residues. The CDR3 reads CASSDKVRGFGYTF. The CDR3 nucleotides read TGTGCCAGCAGTGATAAGGTCAGGGGATTTGGCTACACCTTC.

This sequence joins TRBV7-2 and TRBJ1-6, with D uncertain. Germline values: CDR1 SGHTA, CDR2 FQGNSA. CDR3 size: 13 residues. Trimming removed 4 bases at V and 7 bases at J, with 8 bases between. In DNA, the CDR3 is TGTGCCAGCAGCTCCCAAGGGAATTCACCCCTCCACTTT. Translation: CASSSQGNSPLHF.

This clone has only a few counts. The rearrangement uses TRBV4-3 and TRBJ2-7; D remains ambiguous. Germline-derived CDR1 and CDR2 are LGHNA and YSLEER. This CDR3 contains 15 residues. The V end was cut by 0 bases, the J end by 3 bases, with 12 bases between. The CDR3 sequence: CASSQDRDGNYEQYF. CDR3 nucleotide sequence: TGCGCCAGCAGCCAAGACAGAGACGGAAACTACGAGCAGTACTTC.

CDR3 in amino acids: CASTTGPSPSEQYF. Written as DNA, the CDR3 is TGTGCCAGCACCACTGGTCCCTCCCCGTCCGAGCAGTACTTC. The J gene is TRBJ2-7, the V gene TRBV5-6; D not certain. With 6 bases removed from V and 6 bases from J, the gap between germline ends came to 19 bases. Germline V gives CDR1 SGHDT, CDR2 YYEEEE. This CDR3 comprises 14 residues.

The rearrangement links TRBV3-1 (or the pseudogene TRBV3-2) to TRBJ2-7; D perhaps matches TRBD1 (5 bases). The V end lost 4 bases, the J end lost 3 bases, and 16 bases lay between the germline ends. This CDR3 contains 15 residues. Per the germline V gene, CDR1 is LGHDT and CDR2 is YNNKEL (reference sequence). This CDR3 reads CASSPRGPFLYEQYF. In DNA, the CDR3 is TGTGCCAGCAGCCCTAGGGGCCCCTTTCTCTACGAGCAGTACTTC.

The rearrangement joins TRBV3-1 (or the pseudogene TRBV3-2) to TRBJ2-5, with 7 bases identical to TRBD2. Trimming removed 6 bases from V and 5 bases from J; junction bases left unmatched: 9. Germline lookup yields CDR1 LGHDT and CDR2 YNNKEL (reference sequence). This CDR3 contains 14 residues. CDR3 region: CASSFGGGRETQYF. The CDR3, as DNA: TGTGCCAGCAGTTTCGGCGGGGGTAGGGAGACCCAGTACTTC.

V usage is TRBV19 and J usage is TRBJ1-5; D unclear. Trimming cost V 3 bases and J 2 bases, with 14 bases left between them. The CDR3 sequence is 16 residues long. Germline CDR1 reads LNHDA; CDR2 reads SQIVND (reference sequence). The CDR3 is CASSMAPRGGNQPQHF. CDR3 DNA sequence: TGTGCCAGTAGTATGGCCCCCCGGGGAGGCAATCAGCCCCAGCATTTT. Full variable domain (remainder filled in from reference TRBV19 and TRBJ1-5): DGGITQSPKYLFRKEGQNVTLSCEQNLNHDAMYWYRQDPGQGLRLIYYSQIVNDFQKGDIAEGYSVSREKKESFPLTVTSAQKNPTAFYLCASSMAPRGGNQPQHFGDGTRLSIL.

The gene calls are TRBV29-1 and TRBJ2-7; D remains ambiguous. Germline CDR1 and CDR2: SQVTM and ANQGSEA. V was cut by 5 bases and J by 3 bases, with 8 bases left in between. The CDR3 has 11 residues. The CDR3 loop is CSVSKGYEQYF. CDR3 nucleotide sequence: TGCAGCGTTAGTAAAGGCTACGAGCAGTACTTC.

The genes are TRBV19 and TRBJ2-7; tentatively, D is TRBD2 (5 bases). Germline V gene data show CDR1 as LNHDA and CDR2 as SQIVND (reference sequence). The CDR3 sequence is 14 residues long. Deletions cut 1 base from V and 4 bases from J, with 11 bases between. The CDR3 loop reads CASSIVLGAYEQYF. Here the CDR3 DNA reads TGTGCCAGTAGTATAGTATTGGGAGCGTACGAGCAGTACTTC.

The sample holds many counts of this clone. This chain connects TRBV19 to TRBJ2-7; the match to TRBD1 covers 9 bases. The CDR3 sequence is 13 residues long. The germline CDR1 and CDR2 sequences are LNHDA and SQIVND (reference sequence). V was clipped by 7 bases and J by 5 bases; unmatched bases: 6. Here the CDR3 reads CASTGTGWNEQYF. The CDR3 nucleotides are TGTGCCAGTACCGGGACAGGGTGGAACGAGCAGTACTTC.

The V gene is TRBV9, the J gene TRBJ2-2; D assignment may be TRBD1 or TRBD2 (6 bases each). The V gene lost 6 bases and the J gene lost 4 bases, with 16 bases spanning the gap. The CDR3 totals 15 residues. Germline lookup yields CDR1 SGDLS and CDR2 YYNGEE. CDR3 residues: CASKRGELGTGELFF. CDR3 DNA sequence: TGTGCCAGCAAGAGGGGGGAGCTTGGCACCGGGGAGCTGTTTTTT. The full variable domain, with the rest looked up from reference TRBV9 and TRBJ2-2, is DSGVTQTPKHLITATGQRVTLRCSPRSGDLSVYWYQQSLDQGLQFLIQYYNGEERAKGNILERFSAQQFPDLHSELNLSSLELGDSALYFCASKRGELGTGELFFGEGSRLTVL.

The genes are TRBV12-3 or TRBV12-4 and TRBJ2-2; D uncertain. The CDR3 consists of 11 residues. Trimming took 6 bases from V and 5 from J, leaving 4 bases between them. The CDR3 protein is CASRLTGELFF. CDR3 bases: TGTGCCAGCAGATTAACCGGGGAGCTGTTTTTT.

Concerning this clone itself: At one boundary the junction diverges from the germline segment, which might be a read error. V and J are TRBV6-5 and TRBJ1-5; no clear D gene. This CDR3 comprises 14 residues. Germline V gives CDR1 MNHEY, CDR2 SVGAGI. The CDR3 loop is CASSSTGDLQSQHF. The DNA for the CDR3 is TGTGCCAGCAGTTCCACGGGTGATCTTCAGTCCCAGCATTTT.

CDR3 coding DNA: TGTGCCAGTAGTAGCCTCTCAGGGGACGAGCAGTTCTTC. This encodes CASSSLSGDEQFF. V usage is TRBV19 and J usage is TRBJ2-1, with D maybe TRBD1 (6 bases). The CDR3 length is 13 residues. Germline assignment: CDR1 LNHDA and CDR2 SQIVND (reference sequence). The V end lost 4 bases, the J end lost 10 bases, and 14 bases lay between the germline ends.

CDR3 in DNA: TGTGCCAGCAGCTTGAAGCGGGGGTACCAAGAGACCCAGTACTTC. Translation: CASSLKRGYQETQYF. The V gene is TRBV5-4, the J gene TRBJ2-5, with 8 nucleotides matching TRBD2. J was trimmed by 0 bases and V by 1 base; bases with no gene match: 2. CDR1 SGHNT and CDR2 YYREEE come from the germline V gene (reference sequence). The CDR3 sequence is 15 residues long.

V usage is TRBV30 and J usage is TRBJ1-3; TRBD1 matches 7 bases. The CDR3 is 15 amino acids. V was pared by 1 base and J by 4 bases, with 7 bases of the junction left unmatched. Germline-derived CDR1 and CDR2 are GTSNPN and SVGIG (reference sequence). This chain's CDR3 is CAWSAADRAGNTIYF. The CDR3 bases are TGTGCCTGGAGTGCCGCAGACAGGGCAGGAAACACCATATATTTT.

This chain connects TRBV7-8 to TRBJ1-1; 7 bases map to TRBD1. Trimming at V came to 5 bases and at J to 7 bases, leaving 7 bases not matched to a gene. This CDR3 has 13 residues. The germline gives CDR1 SGHVS, CDR2 FQNEAQ. Here the CDR3 reads CASSTRTGDEAFF. In DNA form, the CDR3 reads TGTGCCAGCAGCACGCGGACAGGCGATGAAGCTTTCTTT.

This chain links TRBV7-3 with TRBJ2-3; 8 bases agree with TRBD2. Germline V lookup: CDR1 SGHTA, CDR2 FQGTGA. CDR3 length: 16 residues. Trimming removed 2 bases from V and 6 bases from J; junction bases left unmatched: 10. The CDR3 DNA reads as TGTGCCAGCAGCTTAGTCGGAGGAGCGGGAGCCGATACGCAGTATTTT. Its protein is CASSLVGGAGADTQYF.

The chain combines TRBV6-2 or TRBV6-3 with TRBJ1-1; D perhaps matches TRBD1 (6 bases). Per the germline V gene, CDR1 is MNHEY and CDR2 is SVGEGT. The CDR3 spans 16 residues. V was trimmed by 6 bases and J by 4 bases, leaving 21 bases between them. CDR3: CASSPGTPEWSTEAFF. The DNA for the CDR3 is TGTGCCAGCAGCCCTGGGACACCAGAATGGAGCACTGAAGCTTTCTTT.

The table lists this clone with a count of one. The J gene is TRBJ2-3, the V gene TRBV7-2; D is ambiguous. With 1 base removed from V and 5 bases from J, the gap between germline ends came to 7 bases. This CDR3 contains 13 residues. Per the germline V gene, CDR1 is SGHTA and CDR2 is FQGNSA. In nucleotides, the CDR3 is TGTGCCAGCAGCTTAGGTGGACGAGATACGCAGTATTTT. It codes for CASSLGGRDTQYF.

The gene calls are TRBV2 and TRBJ1-5; weak D call: TRBD1 (6 bases). Germline V gene lookup returns CDR1 SNHLY and CDR2 FYNNEI. The CDR3 sequence is 12 residues long. Trimming cost V 8 bases and J 4 bases, with 9 bases left between them. The CDR3 loop is CASQGINQPQHF. The CDR3 nucleotides read TGTGCCAGCCAGGGGATTAATCAGCCCCAGCATTTT.

The chain combines TRBV5-8 with TRBJ1-6; 8 nucleotides line up with TRBD1. V shed 4 bases, J shed 7 bases, and the junction held 4 bases outside the gene matches. Germline CDR1 is SGHTS and CDR2 is YDEGEE. The CDR3 extends over 14 amino acids. The CDR3 protein is CASSLGQANSPLHF. In DNA, the CDR3 is TGTGCCAGCAGCCTGGGACAGGCGAATTCACCCCTCCACTTT.

CDR3 residues: CASSLGRVNTEAFF. Here the CDR3 DNA reads TGTGCCAGCAGCTTGGGCAGGGTGAACACTGAAGCTTTCTTT. This chain links TRBV5-6 with TRBJ1-1; D possibly corresponds to TRBD1 (5 bases). Germline V gene lookup returns CDR1 SGHDT and CDR2 YYEEEE. V lost 0 bases, J lost 0 bases, and 6 bases lay in between. The CDR3 is 14 amino acids. The variable domain in full, completed from reference TRBV5-6 and TRBJ1-1, reads DAGVTQSPTHLIKTRGQQVTLRCSPKSGHDTVSWYQQALGQGPQFIFQYYEEEERQRGNFPDRFSGHQFPNYSSELNVNALLLGDSALYLCASSLGRVNTEAFFGQGTRLTVV.